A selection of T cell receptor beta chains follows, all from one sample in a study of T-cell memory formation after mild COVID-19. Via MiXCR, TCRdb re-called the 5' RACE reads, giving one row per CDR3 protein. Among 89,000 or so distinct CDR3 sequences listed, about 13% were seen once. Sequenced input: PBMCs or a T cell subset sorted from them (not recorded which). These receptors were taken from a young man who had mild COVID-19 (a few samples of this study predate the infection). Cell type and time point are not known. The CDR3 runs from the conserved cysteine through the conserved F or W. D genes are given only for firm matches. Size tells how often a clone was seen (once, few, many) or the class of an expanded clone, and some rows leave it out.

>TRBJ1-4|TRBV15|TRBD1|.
CATSTTGQRNEKLFF
TGTGCCACCAGCACAACGGGACAGCGTAATGAAAAACTGTTTTTT
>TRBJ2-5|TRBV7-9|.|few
CASTRVLSGDGRETQYF
TGTGCCAGCACCCGAGTTTTGTCAGGGGACGGTCGAGAGACCCAGTACTTC
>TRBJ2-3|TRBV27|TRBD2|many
CASSPLAGGRTQYF
TGTGCCAGCAGTCCCTTAGCGGGGGGGCGTACGCAGTATTTT
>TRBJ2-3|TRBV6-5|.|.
CASSYSDGDTQYF
TGTGCCAGCAGTTACTCTGACGGAGATACGCAGTATTTT
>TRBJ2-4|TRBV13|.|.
CASSRQAKNIQYF
TGTGCCAGCAGCCGACAGGCCAAAAACATTCAGTACTTC
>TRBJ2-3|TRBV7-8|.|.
CASSFGQTTDTQYF
TGTGCCAGCAGCTTTGGGCAGACCACAGATACGCAGTATTTT
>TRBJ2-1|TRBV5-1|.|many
CASSALGGSNEQFF
TGCGCCAGCAGCGCCCTGGGGGGATCCAATGAGCAGTTCTTC
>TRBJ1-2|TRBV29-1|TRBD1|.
CSVPTGWGGYTF
TGCAGCGTTCCGACAGGGTGGGGTGGCTACACCTTC
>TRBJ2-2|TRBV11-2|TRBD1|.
CASSPGTGFTGELFF
TGTGCCAGCAGCCCCGGGACAGGGTTTACCGGGGAGCTGTTTTTT
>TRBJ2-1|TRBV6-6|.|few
CASSYGGPYNEQFF
TGTGCCAGCAGTTATGGTGGTCCCTACAATGAGCAGTTCTTC
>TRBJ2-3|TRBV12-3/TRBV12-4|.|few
CASSFGSTGTDTQYF
TGTGCCAGCAGTTTCGGGTCGACAGGCACAGATACGCAGTATTTT
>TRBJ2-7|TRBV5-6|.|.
CASSFLQSSYEQYF
TGTGCCAGCAGCTTTCTACAGAGCTCCTACGAGCAGTACTTC
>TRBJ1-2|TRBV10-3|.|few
CAITEGFNYGYTF
TGTGCCATCACCGAGGGTTTCAACTATGGCTACACCTTC
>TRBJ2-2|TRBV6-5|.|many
CASSYSSAGQLNTGELFF
TGTGCCAGCAGTTACTCGAGCGCGGGACAGCTAAACACCGGGGAGCTGTTTTTT
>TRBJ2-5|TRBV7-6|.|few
CASSLGLGLGETQYF
TGTGCCAGCAGCTTAGGTCTGGGTCTGGGGGAGACCCAGTACTTC
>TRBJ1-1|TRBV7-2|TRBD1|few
CASSLGPGGIVLIGKSEAFF
TGTGCCAGCAGCTTAGGTCCAGGGGGCATAGTATTAATTGGGAAGTCTGAAGCTTTCTTT
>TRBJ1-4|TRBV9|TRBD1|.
CASSGPDRGKEKLFF
TGTGCCAGCAGCGGGCCGGACAGGGGAAAGGAAAAACTGTTTTTT
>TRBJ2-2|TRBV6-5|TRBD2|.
CASSYRAGGAGELFF
TGTGCCAGCAGTTACAGAGCGGGGGGGGCCGGGGAGCTGTTTTTT
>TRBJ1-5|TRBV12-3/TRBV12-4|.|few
CASSSAGALQPQHF
TGTGCCAGCAGTTCGGCAGGGGCCCTACAGCCCCAGCATTTT
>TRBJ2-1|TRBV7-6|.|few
CASSWTGGEHFF
TGTGCCAGCAGCTGGACTGGAGGTGAGCACTTCTTC